These 32 T cell receptor beta chains originate from one sample sequenced in a study of beta chain features in type 1 diabetes. All of the isolated RNA was reverse transcribed, so expressed TCRB transcripts were sequenced. Profiled with immunoSEQ multiplex PCR; TCRdb holds only in-frame clones, not every one. The sample has 130,000 or so clones; roughly a tenth are singletons. The sequencing input was central memory CD4+ T cells from blood. Receptors were obtained from a young man in good health.

Comments on this clone: This may be a read error: a much more frequent sequence differs by one nucleotide. The chain uses TRBV7-2 and TRBJ2-5, with 9 bases identical to TRBD2. The CDR3 is 14 amino acids. Germline trimming cut 3 bases from V and 2 bases from J; bases unmatched to any gene: 1. The V gene's germline CDR1 is SGHTA and CDR2 FQGNSA. CDR3 residues: CASSLTSGQETQYF. The CDR3 region has the DNA TGTGCCAGCAGCTTGACTAGCGGACAAGAGACCCAGTACTTC.

This clone was recorded a few times. Here the CDR3 reads CASSQGLGVRNEQYF. In DNA form, the CDR3 reads TGCGCCAGCAGCCAGGGACTCGGGGTAAGGAACGAGCAGTACTTC. This sequence joins TRBV4-3 and TRBJ2-7; a possible D gene is TRBD2 (6 bases). The CDR3 loop spans 15 amino acids. Trimming took off 3 bases at V and 5 bases at J, with 17 bases between the two ends. CDR1 LGHNA and CDR2 YSLEER come from the germline V gene.

This chain joins TRBV30 and TRBJ2-1; TRBD1 matches 8 bases. V was pared by 0 bases and J by 0 bases, with 4 bases of the junction left unmatched. Germline CDR1 GTSNPN, CDR2 SVGIG (reference sequence). The CDR3 runs to 16 residues. The CDR3 nucleotides read TGTGCCTGGAGTGTGTTAGGACAGGGCTCCTACAATGAGCAGTTCTTC. Protein: CAWSVLGQGSYNEQFF. Looking up the rest from reference TRBV30 and TRBJ2-1 gives the full variable domain: SQTIHQWPATLVQPVGSPLSLECTVEGTSNPNLYWYRQAAGRGLQLLFYSVGIGQISSEVPQNLSASRPQDRQFILSSKKLLLSDSGFYLCAWSVLGQGSYNEQFFGPGTRLTVL.

The chain recombines TRBV19 with TRBJ1-2, with D maybe TRBD1 (6 bases). The CDR3 runs 16 residues. With 3 bases removed from V and 4 bases from J, the gap between germline ends came to 18 bases. Germline V lookup: CDR1 LNHDA, CDR2 SQIVND (reference sequence). CDR3 in DNA: TGTGCCAGTAGTATTCAGGCACAGGGCGCTGGCTATGGCTACACCTTC. Its protein product is CASSIQAQGAGYGYTF.

The chain is built from TRBV28 and TRBJ2-5; TRBD1 might be the D (5 bases). The tail of the sequence fits TRBJ2-7 better, so the J call may be wrong. The CDR3 has 12 amino acids. Germline V gene lookup returns CDR1 MDHEN and CDR2 SYDVKM. The chain's CDR3 is CASGQSRIEQYF. The DNA for the CDR3 is TGTGCCAGCGGACAATCTAGAATCGAGCAGTACTTC.

This clone was detected ten times or more. This CDR3 is CASSEKGRRGYTF. In nucleotides, the CDR3 is TGTGCCAGCAGTGAAAAGGGGCGTCGTGGCTACACCTTC. The chain couples TRBV25-1 to TRBJ1-2; D perhaps matches TRBD1 (5 bases). CDR3 length: 13 amino acids. The germline gives CDR1 MGHDK, CDR2 SYGVNS. V was pared by 2 bases and J by 7 bases, with 11 bases between.

The CDR3, as DNA: TGTGCCAGCAGACAGGGGGCGGGCTACACCTTC. It yields the protein CASRQGAGYTF. The chain has TRBV28 and TRBJ1-2, with TRBD1 identical over 9 bases. The germline gives CDR1 MDHEN, CDR2 SYDVKM. The J segment lost 8 bases and the V segment lost 6 bases, leaving 1 base of the junction unmatched. The CDR3 covers 11 residues.

J is TRBJ2-1 and V is TRBV11-2; D not resolved. Germline-derived CDR1 and CDR2 are SGHAT and FQNNGV. The CDR3 consists of 14 residues. With 5 bases removed from V and 9 bases from J, the gap between germline ends came to 17 bases. As DNA, the CDR3 is TGTGCCAGCAGCCCTAGACCTCGCTTGATTGAGCAGTTCTTC. Amino acid sequence: CASSPRPRLIEQFF.

The V and J genes are TRBV10-3 and TRBJ2-3; 7 bases are a match to TRBD1. The V gene end was trimmed by 3 bases and the J gene end by 9 bases; junction bases not matched to a gene: 3. Germline V gene lookup returns CDR1 ENHRY and CDR2 SYGVKD. The CDR3 is 12 residues long. In DNA, the CDR3 is TGTGCCATCAGTGATGGACAGGACACGCAGTATTTT. It encodes CAISDGQDTQYF.

This clone has more than one count but fewer than ten. This chain joins TRBV29-1 and TRBJ2-1, with TRBD2 matching 14 bases. The CDR3 extends over 15 amino acids. The V and J ends lost 2 bases and 9 bases, in that order; junction bases with no gene match: 6. CDR1 and CDR2 from the germline V gene are SQVTM and ANQGSEA. The CDR3 reads CSVERTSGGFGEQFF. CDR3 nucleotide sequence: TGCAGCGTTGAACGGACTAGCGGGGGGTTCGGTGAGCAGTTCTTC.

This clone was seen at least ten times. CDR3 loop: CASSVQGRLGGYTF. DNA of the CDR3: TGTGCCAGCAGCGTACAGGGAAGGCTGGGGGGCTACACCTTC. This chain joins TRBV5-6 and TRBJ1-2, with D perhaps matching TRBD1 (6 bases). Germline CDR1 and CDR2: SGHDT and YYEEEE. Deletions cut 4 bases from V and 8 bases from J, with 18 bases between. This CDR3 comprises 14 residues.

This clone has a handful of counts. The chain carries TRBV7-2 and TRBJ2-3, with 9 positions matching TRBD1. Trimming took 5 bases from V and 1 from J; bases not matched to a gene: 4. The CDR3 length is 15 residues. Germline V lookup: CDR1 SGHTA, CDR2 FQGNSA. The CDR3 protein is CASSGRDRGTDTQYF. As DNA, the CDR3 is TGTGCCAGCAGCGGCCGGGACAGGGGCACAGATACGCAGTATTTT.

CDR3 bases: TGTGCTACCTACGGGGATCCTAGGGAGACCCAGTACTTC. Translated, it gives CATYGDPRETQYF. The V call is TRBV2, the J call TRBJ2-5; tentative D call: TRBD2 (5 bases). CDR3 length equals 13 residues. Germline values: CDR1 SNHLY, CDR2 FYNNEI.

This chain joins TRBV6-5 and TRBJ2-3; perhaps TRBD2 as D (7 bases). Trimming left V 6 bases short and J 5 bases short, with 15 bases between. The germline V gene encodes CDR1 MNHEY and CDR2 SVGAGI. The length of the CDR3 is 14 residues. The DNA of the CDR3 is TGTGCCAGCAGGATAGGGGGGGCCGAAGATACGCAGTATTTT. This encodes CASRIGGAEDTQYF.

This clone was detected a few times. The chain employs TRBV5-8 and TRBJ2-3, with D maybe TRBD1 (6 bases). Deletions cut 4 bases from V and 4 bases from J, with 13 bases between. Germline V gives CDR1 SGHTS, CDR2 YDEGEE. The CDR3 covers 14 residues. This CDR3 is CASSTLTGSDTQYF. CDR3 nucleotides: TGTGCCAGCAGCACTCTAACAGGGTCAGATACGCAGTATTTT.

There are many counts of this clone. The chain recombines TRBV14 with TRBJ2-1, with D unclear. Trimming cost V 4 bases and J 6 bases, with 7 bases left between them. In germline, CDR1 is SGHDN, CDR2 FVKESK. The CDR3 runs 12 residues. CDR3 sequence (DNA): TGTGCCAGCAGCCTTCCGTTCAATGAGCAGTTCTTC. Translated, it gives CASSLPFNEQFF.

Here the CDR3 DNA reads TGTGCCAGTAGTATCATGGCGGACAATCAGCCCCAGCATTTT. Its protein is CASSIMADNQPQHF. The rearrangement uses TRBV19 and TRBJ1-5, with D unresolved. Trimming pared 3 bases from V and 3 bases from J, leaving 9 bases between. Germline V gene data show CDR1 as LNHDA and CDR2 as SQIVND (reference sequence). The CDR3 loop spans 14 amino acids.

A few counts support this clone. This chain links TRBV9 with TRBJ1-2; TRBD1 aligns across 7 bases. V dropped 3 bases and J dropped 8; count of bases not matched to a gene: 7. Germline lookup yields CDR1 SGDLS and CDR2 YYNGEE. This CDR3 contains 13 residues. CDR3 loop: CASSAITGDGYTF. In DNA, the CDR3 is TGTGCCAGCAGCGCCATTACAGGGGACGGCTACACCTTC.

This clone was observed a handful of times. The chain uses TRBV7-3 and TRBJ2-5; D is perhaps TRBD2 (5 bases). The CDR3 length is 15 residues. V was shortened by 8 bases and J by 5 bases, with 21 bases between the two germline ends. Germline CDR1 SGHTA, CDR2 FQGTGA. CDR3 amino acids: CASCSAISVRETQYF. CDR3 bases: TGTGCCAGCTGCTCGGCGATTAGCGTTAGGGAGACCCAGTACTTC.

The chain employs TRBV10-3 and TRBJ2-3, with TRBD2 matching 8 bases. The CDR3 contains 14 residues. The V gene's germline CDR1 is ENHRY and CDR2 SYGVKD. The V segment lost 10 bases and the J segment 2 bases; nucleotides outside the gene matches: 8. The CDR3 protein is CATRGGGTTDTQYF. The CDR3 DNA sequence: TGTGCCACCAGGGGCGGGGGGACCACAGATACGCAGTATTTT.

The chain has TRBV5-4 and TRBJ2-7; 7 bases match TRBD1. V lost 4 bases and J lost 3; bases outside the gene matches: 4. The CDR3 has 13 residues. The germline CDR1 and CDR2 sequences are SGHNT and YYREEE (reference sequence). CDR3 region: CASSRGQNYEQYF. Here the CDR3 DNA reads TGTGCCAGCAGCAGGGGACAGAACTACGAGCAGTACTTC.

The rearrangement links TRBV19 to TRBJ1-2; 7 bases match TRBD1. Looked up from germline, CDR1 is LNHDA and CDR2 is SQIVND (reference sequence). This CDR3 comprises 12 residues. V shed 6 bases, J shed 8 bases, and the junction held 6 bases outside the gene matches. The CDR3 DNA is TGTGCCAGTAGCCCCCGACAGGGAGGCTACACCTTC. Translated, it gives CASSPRQGGYTF.

V and J are TRBV14 and TRBJ1-1, with D unresolved. The germline CDR1 and CDR2 sequences are SGHDN and FVKESK. The CDR3 is made up of 14 amino acids. Trimming removed 2 bases from V and 1 base from J, with 8 bases in between. DNA for the CDR3: TGTGCCAGCAGCCAATACTCTTGGAACACTGAAGCTTTCTTT. Translating gives CASSQYSWNTEAFF.

The sample holds a few counts of this clone. The V gene is TRBV19, the J gene TRBJ1-2, with TRBD1 matching 8 bases. Germline V CDR1 and CDR2: LNHDA, SQIVND (reference sequence). V was pared by 4 bases and J by 4 bases, with 5 bases of the junction left unmatched. CDR3 length: 14 amino acids. The CDR3: CASSTGQEVYGYTF. The CDR3 DNA reads TGTGCCAGTAGTACGGGACAGGAAGTCTATGGCTACACCTTC.

Comments on this clone: Within the sample, other DNA sequences also encode this same CDR3. This chain links TRBV6-5 with TRBJ1-5, with TRBD1 matching 8 bases. The CDR3 covers 15 residues. Germline assignment: CDR1 MNHEY and CDR2 SVGAGI. J was trimmed by 2 bases and V by 5 bases; bases with no gene match: 5. CDR3 protein: CASSGSDRGNQPQHF. The CDR3 nucleotides are TGTGCCAGCAGTGGCTCGGACAGGGGCAATCAGCCCCAGCATTTT.

This clone was detected a few times. DNA of the CDR3: TGTGCCAGCAGCTTAATCAGGGACAATGAGCAGTTCTTC. Translated: CASSLIRDNEQFF. J is TRBJ2-1 and V is TRBV7-8; perhaps TRBD1 as D (5 bases). Germline values: CDR1 SGHVS, CDR2 FQNEAQ. CDR3 length: 13 amino acids. The V gene lost 2 bases and the J gene lost 5 bases, with 7 bases spanning the gap.

In this sample, this clone turned up a few times. V usage is TRBV6-5 and J usage is TRBJ1-4; tentatively, D is TRBD1 (6 bases). The CDR3 loop spans 15 amino acids. The ends were cut back, 0 bases at V and 6 bases at J, with 11 bases in the middle. Germline CDR1 MNHEY, CDR2 SVGAGI. CDR3 in DNA: TGTGCCAGCAGTTACTCAGGGGGAAACGATGAAAAACTGTTTTTT. Residues: CASSYSGGNDEKLFF.

This clone has just a few counts. V is TRBV4-1 and J is TRBJ2-5, with 8 bases lining up with TRBD2. J gave up 4 bases and V 0 bases, and 7 bases lay outside the gene matches. This CDR3 is 16 amino acids long. Germline V gene sequence: CDR1 MGHRA, CDR2 YSYEKL. The CDR3 loop reads CASSQDPPRGGETQYF. The CDR3, as DNA: TGCGCCAGCAGCCAAGACCCGCCCCGGGGGGGAGAGACCCAGTACTTC.

The CDR3 bases are TGCAGCGTTGTGGTACTCCCGAACACTGAAGCTTTCTTT. It encodes CSVVVLPNTEAFF. This chain joins TRBV29-1 and TRBJ1-1, with no clear D. Trimming removed 4 bases from V and 1 base from J, with 10 bases in between. CDR3 length: 13 amino acids. Germline-derived CDR1 and CDR2 are SQVTM and ANQGSEA.

This clone came up a few times. The chain combines TRBV7-2 with TRBJ2-2; 7 bases fit TRBD1. The CDR3 spans 16 residues. With V trimmed by 2 bases and J by 0 bases, 3 bases remained unmatched. Germline CDR1 reads SGHTA; CDR2 reads FQGNSA. CDR3 nucleotide sequence: TGTGCCAGCAGCTTACCGACAGGGCCGAACACCGGGGAGCTGTTTTTT. It encodes CASSLPTGPNTGELFF.

The chain links TRBV28 to TRBJ1-2; TRBD1 matches 9 bases. Germline V gene data show CDR1 as MDHEN and CDR2 as SYDVKM. V shed 3 bases and J 3 bases; nucleotides not matched to a gene: 5. The CDR3 loop spans 15 amino acids. The CDR3 DNA is TGTGCCAGCAGTTTGAGGGACAGGGCAGACTATGGCTACACCTTC. It codes for CASSLRDRADYGYTF.

This clone was seen a few times. DNA for the CDR3: TGCGCCAGCAGCCGAATCGGGACAGGGGTCAACTATGGCTACACCTTC. This sequence encodes CASSRIGTGVNYGYTF. The chain links TRBV4-3 to TRBJ1-2, with 10 positions matching TRBD1. Unmatched junction bases numbered 7, after V lost 4 bases and J lost 2 bases. This CDR3 is 16 amino acids long. Germline loops: CDR1 LGHNA, CDR2 YSLEER.